The next 18 T cell receptor beta chains were all read from a single sample in a study of shared clonotypes between healthy human individuals. Measured with immunoSEQ multiplex PCR; TCRdb has only the in-frame clones, and not every one. This table holds over a million clones, roughly 96% found once. Sequencing was carried out using naive CD4+ T cells sorted from blood. Subset of the sample: CD45RA+ positively selected. The receptors come from a man younger than 45 in good health.

In the case of this clone: Other DNA sequences in this specimen translate into the identical CDR3. The chain uses TRBV28 and TRBJ2-3; 10 bases are a match to TRBD1. This CDR3 region has 15 residues. The germline V gene has CDR1 MDHEN and CDR2 SYDVKM. Germline trimming cut 1 base from V and 3 bases from J; bases unmatched to any gene: 1. CDR3 sequence (DNA): TGTGCCAGCAGTTTATCGGGACAGGGGACAGATACGCAGTATTTT. It specifies CASSLSGQGTDTQYF.

The CDR3 loop reads CASSPGTGFSNQPQHF. CDR3 in DNA: TGCGCCAGCAGCCCGGGGACAGGGTTTAGCAATCAGCCCCAGCATTTT. The chain carries TRBV5-1 and TRBJ1-5; 9 nucleotides line up with TRBD1. This CDR3 has 16 amino acids. The germline CDR1 and CDR2 sequences are SGHRS and YFSETQ. V lost 4 bases to trimming and J lost 0 bases; unmatched junction nucleotides: 5.

The rearrangement links TRBV7-8 to TRBJ2-2, with 7 bases fitting TRBD1. The ends lost 4 bases at V and 5 bases at J; junction bases unmatched: 13. This CDR3 is 17 amino acids long. Germline loops: CDR1 SGHVS, CDR2 FQNEAQ. The CDR3 reads CASSSPRQGIGTGELFF. As DNA, the CDR3 is TGTGCCAGCAGCTCACCCAGACAGGGTATAGGTACCGGGGAGCTGTTTTTT.

The chain combines TRBV7-2 with TRBJ1-4; unclear D gene. The germline V and J ends were trimmed by 5 bases and 4 bases, with 11 bases remaining between them. The length of the CDR3 is 14 residues. CDR1 and CDR2 from the germline V gene are SGHTA and FQGNSA. The DNA for the CDR3 is TGTGCCAGCAGCCAGGACCGAGTTAATGAAAAACTGTTTTTT. Its protein is CASSQDRVNEKLFF. Full variable domain (remainder filled in from reference TRBV7-2 and TRBJ1-4): GAGVSQSPSNKVTEKGKDVELRCDPISGHTALYWYRQSLGQGLEFLIYFQGNSAPDKSGLPSDRFSAERTGGSVSTLTIQRTQQEDSAVYLCASSQDRVNEKLFFGSGTQLSVL.

The rearrangement uses TRBV18 and TRBJ2-7, with D hard to call. Trimming cost V 1 base and J 7 bases, with 11 bases left between them. The germline gives CDR1 KGHSH, CDR2 LQKENI. This CDR3 spans 13 amino acids. CDR3 sequence: CASSPRPTREQYF. DNA of the CDR3: TGTGCCAGCTCACCACGACCTACTCGGGAGCAGTACTTC. The full variable domain, rest sourced from reference TRBV18 and TRBJ2-7, is NAGVMQNPRHLVRRRGQEARLRCSPMKGHSHVYWYRQLPEEGLKFMVYLQKENIIDESGMPKERFSAEFPKEGPSILRIQQVVRGDSAAYFCASSPRPTREQYFGPGTRLTVT.

This sequence joins TRBV27 and TRBJ2-3; 7 nucleotides agree with TRBD2. CDR1 is MNHEY, CDR2 SMNVEV, per germline (reference sequence). V gave up 7 bases and J gave up 0 bases; unmatched junction bases: 10. The CDR3 sequence is 16 residues long. CDR3 DNA sequence: TGTGCCAGCAAGGGACGGGAGGCCCCTAGCACAGATACGCAGTATTTT. Translated, it gives CASKGREAPSTDTQYF.

V is TRBV7-9 and J is TRBJ1-4, with D possibly TRBD1 on 5 matching bases. The CDR3 sequence is 15 residues long. V was cut by 3 bases and J by 8 bases, with 16 bases left in between. Germline loops: CDR1 SEHNR, CDR2 FQNEAQ (reference sequence). DNA of the CDR3: TGTGCCAGCAGCTTCGGTAGGGGCAGTCGGGAAAAACTGTTTTTT. Protein product: CASSFGRGSREKLFF.

The chain couples TRBV9 to TRBJ2-1; D ambiguous. Germline assignment: CDR1 SGDLS and CDR2 YYNGEE. V was clipped by 4 bases and J by 3 bases, with 14 bases between them. The CDR3 consists of 15 residues. This chain's CDR3 is CASSFGSRGYNEQFF. The CDR3 DNA reads TGTGCCAGCAGCTTCGGTTCTAGAGGCTACAATGAGCAGTTCTTC.

This chain connects TRBV4-1 to TRBJ2-2; TRBD1 agrees at 8 bases. Germline values: CDR1 MGHRA, CDR2 YSYEKL. J lost 7 bases, V lost 2 bases, and 3 bases had no gene match. The CDR3 totals 14 residues. The DNA for the CDR3 is TGCGCCAGCAGCCAACGCGGACAGGGCGGGGAGCTGTTTTTT. It translates to CASSQRGQGGELFF.

V usage is TRBV6-6 and J usage is TRBJ2-7; the D gene is possibly TRBD1 (6 bases). Per the germline V gene, CDR1 is MNHNY and CDR2 is SVGAGI (reference sequence). The CDR3 covers 15 residues. Trimming shortened V by 4 bases and J by 0 bases, and 13 bases separated the two germline ends. CDR3 nucleotides: TGTGCCAGCAGTTCCTACGACAGGAGCTCCTACGAGCAGTACTTC. This sequence encodes CASSSYDRSSYEQYF.

V usage is TRBV5-1 and J usage is TRBJ2-2; D may match TRBD1 or TRBD2 (5 bases each). Germline loops: CDR1 SGHRS, CDR2 YFSETQ. The V end was cut by 6 bases, the J end by 6 bases, with 12 bases between. CDR3 length: 13 amino acids. The CDR3 spells CASTLGVPGELFF. The CDR3, as DNA: TGCGCCAGCACCCTGGGGGTGCCCGGGGAGCTGTTTTTT.

This clone was recorded once. The V call is TRBV27, the J call TRBJ2-7, with 8 bases lining up with TRBD2. This CDR3 has 13 residues. V lost 6 bases and J lost 3; bases outside the gene matches: 4. Germline V gene data show CDR1 as MNHEY and CDR2 as SMNVEV (reference sequence). CDR3 region: CASRTSGHYEQYF. CDR3 DNA: TGTGCCAGCAGAACTAGCGGCCACTACGAGCAGTACTTC.

DNA of the CDR3: TGTGCCAGCAGCTTAGCAGGTGGCAGGGCCTACGAGCAGTACTTC. Residues: CASSLAGGRAYEQYF. The chain links TRBV7-6 to TRBJ2-7, with D possibly being TRBD1 (5 bases). CDR3 length: 15 residues. V was cut by 0 bases and J by 2 bases, with 11 bases left in between. Germline CDR1 SGHVS, CDR2 FNYEAQ.

CDR3 sequence: CASSENREYGYTF. Here the CDR3 DNA reads TGCGCCAGCAGTGAGAACAGAGAATATGGCTACACCTTC. The rearrangement joins TRBV10-1 to TRBJ1-2; D gene ambiguous. Germline V CDR1 and CDR2: WNHNN, SYGVQD (reference sequence). Trimming took off 2 bases at V and 5 bases at J, with 9 bases between the two ends. The CDR3 has 13 amino acids.

This clone was detected once. This chain uses TRBV28 with TRBJ1-5; weak D call: TRBD1 (6 bases). Per germline, CDR1 MDHEN and CDR2 SYDVKM. V lost 4 bases and J lost 9, with 10 bases in between. The CDR3 sequence is 12 residues long. The CDR3 bases are TGTGCCAGCAGTTCAGGGGTAATGCCCCAGCATTTT. Amino acids: CASSSGVMPQHF.

This clone was counted only a few times. CDR3 residues: CASSRRSEQFF. DNA of the CDR3: TGTGCCAGCAGTCGTCGGAGTGAGCAGTTCTTC. This chain joins TRBV28 and TRBJ2-1; D not certain. Per germline, CDR1 MDHEN and CDR2 SYDVKM. This CDR3 spans 11 amino acids. V gave up 5 bases and J gave up 9 bases, with 8 bases separating them.

The rearrangement uses TRBV10-2 and TRBJ2-4; a weak D match, TRBD2 (5 bases). The CDR3 runs 17 residues. The V end was cut by 3 bases, the J end by 1 base, with 16 bases between. In germline, CDR1 is WSHSY, CDR2 SAAADI. The CDR3 nucleotides read TGCGCCAGCAGTGATCTCGGGGAAGCGGACGCCAAAAACATTCAGTACTTC. This sequence encodes CASSDLGEADAKNIQYF.

The V and J genes are TRBV2 and TRBJ2-7; D unclear. The CDR3 runs 12 residues. The V end lost 5 bases, the J end lost 3 bases, and 8 bases lay between the germline ends. Germline V CDR1 and CDR2: SNHLY, FYNNEI. The chain's CDR3 is CASSPRDYEQYF. The CDR3 DNA sequence: TGTGCCAGCAGTCCACGTGACTACGAGCAGTACTTC. Together with reference TRBV2 and TRBJ2-7, the CDR3 gives the full variable domain: EPEVTQTPSHQVTQMGQEVILRCVPISNHLYFYWYRQILGQKVEFLVSFYNNEISEKSEIFDDQFSVERPDGSNFTLKIRSTKLEDSAMYFCASSPRDYEQYFGPGTRLTVT.